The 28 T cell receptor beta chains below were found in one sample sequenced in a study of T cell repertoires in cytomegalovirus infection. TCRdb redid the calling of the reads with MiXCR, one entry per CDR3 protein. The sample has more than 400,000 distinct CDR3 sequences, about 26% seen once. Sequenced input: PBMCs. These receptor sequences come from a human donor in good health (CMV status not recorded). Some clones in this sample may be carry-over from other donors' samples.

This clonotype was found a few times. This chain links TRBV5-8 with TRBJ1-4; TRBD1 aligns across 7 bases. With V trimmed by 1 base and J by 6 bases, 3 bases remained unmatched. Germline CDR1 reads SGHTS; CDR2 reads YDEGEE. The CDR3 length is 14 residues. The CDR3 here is CASSLFQGDEKLFF. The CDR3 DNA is TGTGCCAGCAGCTTGTTCCAGGGGGATGAAAAACTGTTTTTT.

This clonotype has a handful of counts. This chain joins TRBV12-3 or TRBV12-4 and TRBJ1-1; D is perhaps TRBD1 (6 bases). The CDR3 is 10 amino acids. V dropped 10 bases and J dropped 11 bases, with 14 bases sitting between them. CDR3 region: CATSQGPAFF. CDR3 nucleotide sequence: TGTGCCACCTCACAGGGACCCGCTTTCTTT.

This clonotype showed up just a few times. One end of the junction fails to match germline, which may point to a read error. Here the CDR3 DNA reads TGCAGTGCTCGAGACCCCACCTACAATGAGCAGTTCTTC. Residues: CSARDPTYNEQFF. The rearrangement joins TRBV20-1 to TRBJ2-1; unclear D gene. Germline V lookup: CDR1 DFQATT, CDR2 SNEGSKA (reference sequence). The CDR3 is made up of 13 amino acids.

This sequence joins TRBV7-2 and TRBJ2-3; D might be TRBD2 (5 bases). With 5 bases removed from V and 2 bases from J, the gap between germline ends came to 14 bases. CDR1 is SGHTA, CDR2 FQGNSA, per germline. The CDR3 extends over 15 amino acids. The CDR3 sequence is CASSTEVRVTDTQYF. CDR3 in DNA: TGTGCCAGCAGCACGGAAGTGCGGGTCACAGATACGCAGTATTTT. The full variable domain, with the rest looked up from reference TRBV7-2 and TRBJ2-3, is GAGVSQSPSNKVTEKGKDVELRCDPISGHTALYWYRQSLGQGLEFLIYFQGNSAPDKSGLPSDRFSAERTGGSVSTLTIQRTQQEDSAVYLCASSTEVRVTDTQYFGPGTRLTVL.

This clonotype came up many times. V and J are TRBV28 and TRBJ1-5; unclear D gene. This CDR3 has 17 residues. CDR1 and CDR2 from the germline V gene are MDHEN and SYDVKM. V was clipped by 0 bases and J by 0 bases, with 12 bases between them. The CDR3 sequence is CASSLWGGPNSNQPQHF. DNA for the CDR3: TGTGCCAGCAGTTTATGGGGCGGACCGAATAGCAATCAGCCCCAGCATTTT.

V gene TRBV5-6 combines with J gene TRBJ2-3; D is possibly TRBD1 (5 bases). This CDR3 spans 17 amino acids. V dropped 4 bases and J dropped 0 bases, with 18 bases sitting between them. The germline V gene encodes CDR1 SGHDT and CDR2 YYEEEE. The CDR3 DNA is TGTGCCAGCAGCACAACATATTGGGGCTCTAGCACAGATACGCAGTATTTT. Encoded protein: CASSTTYWGSSTDTQYF.

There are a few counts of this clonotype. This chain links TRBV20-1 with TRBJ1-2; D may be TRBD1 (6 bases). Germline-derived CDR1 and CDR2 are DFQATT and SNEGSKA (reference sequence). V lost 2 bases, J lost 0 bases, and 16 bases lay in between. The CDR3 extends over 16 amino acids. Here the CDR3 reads CSARSPQGSANYGYTF. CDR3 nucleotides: TGCAGTGCTAGATCCCCACAGGGATCGGCTAACTATGGCTACACCTTC.

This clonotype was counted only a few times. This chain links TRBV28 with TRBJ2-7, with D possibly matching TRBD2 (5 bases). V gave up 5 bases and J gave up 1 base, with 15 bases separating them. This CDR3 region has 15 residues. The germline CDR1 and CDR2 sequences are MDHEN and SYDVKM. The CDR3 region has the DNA TGTGCCAGCAGTGCCCCCGCGGGCGGGTCCTACGAGCAGTACGTC. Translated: CASSAPAGGSYEQYV.

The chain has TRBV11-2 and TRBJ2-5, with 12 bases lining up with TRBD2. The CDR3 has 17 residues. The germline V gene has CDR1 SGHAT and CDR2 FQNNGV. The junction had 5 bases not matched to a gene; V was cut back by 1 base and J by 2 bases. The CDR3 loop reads CASSLGLAGAQQETQYF. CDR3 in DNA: TGTGCCAGCAGCTTAGGACTAGCGGGAGCCCAACAAGAGACCCAGTACTTC.

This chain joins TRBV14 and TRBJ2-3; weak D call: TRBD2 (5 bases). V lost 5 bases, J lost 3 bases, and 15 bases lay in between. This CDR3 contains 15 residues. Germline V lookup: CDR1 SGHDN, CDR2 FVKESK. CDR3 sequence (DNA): TGTGCCAGCAGCTCCCCCAGCGGTGGGACAGATACGCAGTATTTT. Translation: CASSSPSGGTDTQYF.

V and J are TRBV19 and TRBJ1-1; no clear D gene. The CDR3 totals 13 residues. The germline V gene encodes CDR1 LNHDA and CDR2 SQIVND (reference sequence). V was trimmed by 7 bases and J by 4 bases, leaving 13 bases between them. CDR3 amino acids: CASNDGGLTEAFF. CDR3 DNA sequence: TGTGCCAGTAATGATGGAGGGCTCACTGAAGCTTTCTTT.

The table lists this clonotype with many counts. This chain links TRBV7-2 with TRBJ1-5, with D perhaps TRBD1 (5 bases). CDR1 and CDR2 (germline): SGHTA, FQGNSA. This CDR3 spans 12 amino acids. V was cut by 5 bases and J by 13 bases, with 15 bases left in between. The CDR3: CASSANGTPQHF. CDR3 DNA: TGTGCCAGCAGCGCCAACGGGACCCCTCAGCATTTT.

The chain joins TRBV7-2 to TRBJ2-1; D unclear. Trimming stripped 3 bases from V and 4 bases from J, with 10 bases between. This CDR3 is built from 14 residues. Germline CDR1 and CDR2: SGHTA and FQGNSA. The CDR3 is CASSFHGGYNEQFF. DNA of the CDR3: TGTGCCAGCAGCTTCCATGGTGGGTACAATGAGCAGTTCTTC.

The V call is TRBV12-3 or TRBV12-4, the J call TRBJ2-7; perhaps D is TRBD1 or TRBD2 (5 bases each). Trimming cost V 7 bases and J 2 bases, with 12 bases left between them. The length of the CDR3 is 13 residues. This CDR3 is CASTRDLPYEQYV. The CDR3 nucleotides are TGTGCCAGCACCCGGGACCTCCCCTACGAGCAGTACGTC.

CDR3 amino acids: CASSLGASGRYEQYV. The DNA for the CDR3 is TGTGCCAGCAGCTTAGGTGCTAGCGGGAGGTACGAGCAGTACGTC. V is TRBV11-3 and J is TRBJ2-7; 11 bases map to TRBD2. V trimming: 1 base; J trimming: 4 bases; junction bases outside the gene matches: 3. Per germline, CDR1 SGHNT and CDR2 YENEEA. The CDR3 is 15 residues long.

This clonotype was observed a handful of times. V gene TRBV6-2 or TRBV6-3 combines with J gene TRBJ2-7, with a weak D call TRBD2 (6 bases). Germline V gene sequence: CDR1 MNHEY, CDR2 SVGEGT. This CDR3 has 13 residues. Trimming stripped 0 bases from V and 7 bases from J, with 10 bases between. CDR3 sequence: CASSYSGREEQYF. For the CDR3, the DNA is TGTGCCAGCAGTTACTCCGGACGGGAGGAGCAGTACTTC.

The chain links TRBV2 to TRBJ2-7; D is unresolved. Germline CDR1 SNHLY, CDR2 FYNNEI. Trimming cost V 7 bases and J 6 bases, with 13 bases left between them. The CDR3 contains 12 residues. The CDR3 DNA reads TGTGCCAGCATAGAGACCCCCTCCGAGCAGTACTTC. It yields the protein CASIETPSEQYF.

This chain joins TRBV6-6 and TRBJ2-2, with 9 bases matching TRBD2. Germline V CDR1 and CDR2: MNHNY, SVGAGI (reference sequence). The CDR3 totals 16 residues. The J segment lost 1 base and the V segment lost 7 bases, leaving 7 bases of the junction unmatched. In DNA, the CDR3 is TGTGCCAGCACCTTCTCGACTAGCGGGAACACCGGGGAGCTGTTTTTT. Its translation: CASTFSTSGNTGELFF.

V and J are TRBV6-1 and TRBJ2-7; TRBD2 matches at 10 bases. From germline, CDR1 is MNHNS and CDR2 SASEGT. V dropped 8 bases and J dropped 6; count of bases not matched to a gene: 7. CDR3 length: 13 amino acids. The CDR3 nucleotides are TGTGCCAGCCGGCTAGCGGGAGCTGCCGAGCAGTACGTC. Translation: CASRLAGAAEQYV.

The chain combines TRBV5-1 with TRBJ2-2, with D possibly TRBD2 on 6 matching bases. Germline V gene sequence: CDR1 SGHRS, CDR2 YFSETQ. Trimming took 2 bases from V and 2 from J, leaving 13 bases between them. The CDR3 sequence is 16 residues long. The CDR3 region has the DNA TGCGCCAGCAGCTTTAATAGCGGATTTAACACCGGGGAGCTGTTTTTT. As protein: CASSFNSGFNTGELFF.

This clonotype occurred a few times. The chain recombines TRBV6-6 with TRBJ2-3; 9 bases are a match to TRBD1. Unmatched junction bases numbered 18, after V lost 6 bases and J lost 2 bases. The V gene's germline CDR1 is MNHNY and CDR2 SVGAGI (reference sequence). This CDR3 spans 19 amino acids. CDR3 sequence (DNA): TGTGCCAGCAGACCATATTTAATCAGGACAGGGGAGAACACAGATACGCAGTATTTT. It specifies CASRPYLIRTGENTDTQYF.

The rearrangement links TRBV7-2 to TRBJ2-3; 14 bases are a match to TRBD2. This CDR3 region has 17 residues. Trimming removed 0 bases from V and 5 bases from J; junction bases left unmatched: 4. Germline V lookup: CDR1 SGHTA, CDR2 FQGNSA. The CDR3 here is CASSLATSGRAVDTQYF. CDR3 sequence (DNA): TGTGCCAGCAGCTTAGCGACTAGCGGGAGGGCCGTAGATACGCAGTATTTT.

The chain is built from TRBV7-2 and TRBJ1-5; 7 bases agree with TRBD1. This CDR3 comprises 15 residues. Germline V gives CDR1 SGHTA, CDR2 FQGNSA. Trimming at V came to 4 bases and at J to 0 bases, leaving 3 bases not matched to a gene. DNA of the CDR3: TGTGCCAGCAGCTCCGGGACAGTTAGCAATCAGCCCCAGCATTTT. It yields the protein CASSSGTVSNQPQHF.

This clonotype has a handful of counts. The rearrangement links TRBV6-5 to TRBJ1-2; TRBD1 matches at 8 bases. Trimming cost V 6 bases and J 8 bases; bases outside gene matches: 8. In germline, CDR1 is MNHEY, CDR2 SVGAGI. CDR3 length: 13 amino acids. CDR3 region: CASSEGQAVGYTF. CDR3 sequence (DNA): TGTGCCAGCAGCGAGGGACAGGCTGTCGGCTACACCTTC.

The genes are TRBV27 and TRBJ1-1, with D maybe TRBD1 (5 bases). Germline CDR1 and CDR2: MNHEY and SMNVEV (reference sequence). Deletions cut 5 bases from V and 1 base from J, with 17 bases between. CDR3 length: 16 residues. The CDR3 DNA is TGTGCCAGCAGTCCTACCTGGACAAGAAGGAACACTGAAGCTTTCTTT. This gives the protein CASSPTWTRRNTEAFF.

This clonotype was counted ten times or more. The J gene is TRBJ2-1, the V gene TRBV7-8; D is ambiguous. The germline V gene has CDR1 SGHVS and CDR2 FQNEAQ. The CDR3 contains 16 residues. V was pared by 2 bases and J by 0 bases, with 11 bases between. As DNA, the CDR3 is TGTGCCAGCAGCTTACGTGACGGAAACTCCTACAATGAGCAGTTCTTC. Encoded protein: CASSLRDGNSYNEQFF.

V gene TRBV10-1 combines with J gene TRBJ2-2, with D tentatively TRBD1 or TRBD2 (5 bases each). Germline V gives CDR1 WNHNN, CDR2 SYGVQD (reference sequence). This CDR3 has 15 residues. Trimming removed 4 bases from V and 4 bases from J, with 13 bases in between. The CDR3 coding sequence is TGCGCCAGCAGTGTAGATGCTGGGACCACCGGGGAGCTGTTTTTT. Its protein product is CASSVDAGTTGELFF.

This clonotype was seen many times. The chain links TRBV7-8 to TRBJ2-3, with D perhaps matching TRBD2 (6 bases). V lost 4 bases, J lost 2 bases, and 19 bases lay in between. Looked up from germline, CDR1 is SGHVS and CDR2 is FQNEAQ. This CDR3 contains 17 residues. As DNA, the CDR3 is TGTGCCAGCAGCTCCCCCCTTAGCGGAGTAAACACAGATACGCAGTATTTT. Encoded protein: CASSSPLSGVNTDTQYF.